A selection of T cell receptor beta chains follows, all from one sample in a study of blood T cell repertoires in COVID-19. The repertoire was sequenced with immunoSEQ multiplex PCR; TCRdb's copy has only in-frame clones and lacks some. The table has around 450,000 clones, 87% seen once. Material for sequencing was PBMCs or T cells enriched from blood (not recorded which). Every receptor here comes from a young woman who had recovered from COVID-19. The CDR3 runs from the conserved cysteine through the conserved F or W. Size values are once, few and many counts, or a class for expanded clones, and some rows have none.

-,TRBJ1-5,TRBV7-2,CASSALGGLEPQHF
few,TRBJ1-4,TRBV2,CASIVDREDEKLFF
-,TRBJ1-1,TRBV7-9,CASSAQGGANTEAFF
-,TRBJ2-5,TRBV6-5,CASSYNRGQETQYF
once,TRBJ2-3,TRBV7-2,CASSFRGPSDTQYF
-,TRBJ2-5,TRBV9,CASSVALEETQYF
-,TRBJ2-3,TRBV6-6,CASSRGLAGTRTDTQYF
-,TRBJ1-1,TRBV28,CASSLPGQGSFNTEAFF
-,TRBJ2-7,TRBV25-1,CASRPAGQIYEQYF
-,TRBJ1-4,TRBV2,CASSFGQASGGKLFF
-,TRBJ2-5,TRBV5-1,CASSLTGLQGETQYF
once,TRBJ2-2,TRBV7-9,CASRAGQTNTGELFF
-,TRBJ1-5,TRBV30,CAWSLKGGLQPQHF
-,TRBJ2-7,TRBV12-5,CASAPTTGGFSYEQYF
-,TRBJ2-7,TRBV21-1,CASRKLAGRSYEQYF
-,TRBJ2-7,TRBV6-1,CASSEVSAGRNEQYF
-,TRBJ1-1,TRBV6-5,CASTKDRGNTEAFF
-,TRBJ1-1,TRBV7-3,CASSPDVGGGRAFF
-,TRBJ2-3,TRBV11-3,CASSQGQGEGDTQYF
-,TRBJ2-2,TRBV12-5,CASGPTTGYSAGELFF
-,TRBJ1-2,TRBV29-1,CSVERGDGYTF
once,TRBJ1-2,TRBV30,CAWSSTGVGGYTF
-,TRBJ1-1,TRBV7-9,CASSFEGTEAFF
few,TRBJ1-1,TRBV2,CASRGGPDTEAFF
-,TRBJ2-7,TRBV5-1,CASSFGSSYEQYF
-,TRBJ1-2,TRBV6-4,CASSVTGINYGYTF
-,TRBJ1-1,TRBV2,CASTFTWGEGRLGAFF
-,TRBJ1-5,TRBV4-1,CASRVGPFDNQPQHF
-,TRBJ1-2,TRBV7-2,CASSPVGGGWGYTF
-,TRBJ2-5,TRBV30,CAWRKGWAQETQYF
-,TRBJ1-2,TRBV7-2,CASSLDPVSYGYTF
-,TRBJ1-6,TRBV5-8,CASSPLGSYNSPLHF
once,TRBJ1-2,TRBV4-2,CASSPSGGLSYGYTF
-,TRBJ2-1,TRBV11-2,CASSLAGGTLNEQFF
-,TRBJ2-7,TRBV19,CASSIERGDKYEQYF
-,TRBJ2-7,TRBV4-1,CASSQGGRGISYEQYF